At least ten counts were recorded for the clone carrying this T cell receptor (beta chain). Its target is unknown. This record comes from a study of CD8 T cells in ankylosing spondylitis. Overall study findings and caveats: Seemingly distinctive of ankylosing spondylitis blood was a TCR beta motif formed by eight highly homologous variants. Disease-linked clones reportedly showed significant enrichment in matched ankylosing spondylitis synovial fluid. Several of the motif variants were reported before in synovial fluid and blood from reactive arthritis.

V lost 7 bases and J lost 1; bases outside the gene matches: 6. CDR3 length: 16 amino acids. Germline V CDR1 and CDR2: MRHNA, SNTAGT. Making use of molecular barcodes, quantitative 5'-RACE generated TCR beta libraries. TCRdb re-analysed the 5' RACE reads in MiXCR, keeping a single row per CDR3 protein. The sample shows some 220,000 distinct CDR3 sequences, 7% to 8% of them seen only once. Material: blood, either unsorted or a sorted T cell fraction (not recorded which). The chain couples TRBV6-4 to TRBJ2-1, with TRBD2 identical over 11 bases. This sequence originates from a male donor with ankylosing spondylitis. As DNA, the CDR3 is TGTGCCAGCATGGATAGCGGGAGGGAATCCTACAATGAGCAGTTCTTC. Translated, it gives CASMDSGRESYNEQFF.